Listed here are 4 T cell receptor beta chains from one sample, sequenced in a study of control samples from healthy donors and cancer patients. Clones were read by immunoSEQ multiplex PCR, and TCRdb kept only the in-frame ones, dropping some. The profile covers 130,000 or so clones, with 85% to 90% appearing a single time and 6% to 9.5% taken by the ten largest. The sequencing input was PBMCs. These receptors all stem from a man in his forties or fifties with head and neck cancer.

The rearrangement uses TRBV20-1 and TRBJ1-2; D unclear. The CDR3 totals 10 residues. V was cut by 5 bases and J by 3 bases, with 4 bases left in between. CDR1 and CDR2 (germline): DFQATT, SNEGSKA (reference sequence). This CDR3 reads CSAPYYGYTF. DNA for the CDR3: TGCAGTGCTCCATACTATGGCTACACCTTC.

The V and J genes are TRBV5-1 and TRBJ2-3, with TRBD2 identical over 13 bases. The CDR3 has 16 residues. The germline V gene has CDR1 SGHRS and CDR2 YFSETQ. Trimming at V came to 3 bases and at J to 4 bases, leaving 5 bases not matched to a gene. DNA for the CDR3: TGCGCCAGCAGCTACGGACTAGCGGGAGAAGCAGATACGCAGTATTTT. Protein: CASSYGLAGEADTQYF. The full variable domain, in which reference TRBV5-1 and TRBJ2-3 provide the parts outside the CDR3, is KAGVTQTPRYLIKTRGQQVTLSCSPISGHRSVSWYQQTPGQGLQFLFEYFSETQRNKGNFPGRFSGRQFSNSRSEMNVSTLELGDSALYLCASSYGLAGEADTQYFGPGTRLTVL.

This sequence joins TRBV13 and TRBJ1-1; 9 positions agree with TRBD1. Germline-derived CDR1 and CDR2 are PRHDT and FYEKMQ (reference sequence). CDR3 length: 16 residues. V lost 3 bases and J lost 1; bases outside the gene matches: 6. The CDR3 DNA sequence: TGTGCCAGCAGCTTTCGCACAGGGGGCGCGAACACTGAAGCTTTCTTT. It specifies CASSFRTGGANTEAFF.

A single count supports this clone. The chain is built from TRBV13 and TRBJ2-1, with 7 bases matching TRBD2. V gave up 5 bases and J gave up 2 bases; unmatched junction bases: 9. The germline V gene has CDR1 PRHDT and CDR2 FYEKMQ (reference sequence). The CDR3 covers 16 residues. The CDR3 sequence is CASSATGTNTYNEQFF. The CDR3 nucleotides are TGTGCCAGCAGCGCCACCGGGACTAACACCTACAATGAGCAGTTCTTC.